The 23 T cell receptor beta chains below were found in one sample sequenced in a study of PD-1 blockade in mismatch repair-deficient tumors. The repertoire was sequenced with immunoSEQ multiplex PCR; TCRdb's copy has only in-frame clones and lacks some. This sample carries about 9,400 clones, about 85% of them seen once, and the ten largest clones take approximately 0.97%. Source: PBMCs, taken around 46 weeks after starting pembrolizumab. The receptors shown here come from an adult with mismatch repair-deficient cancer.

In DNA form, the CDR3 reads TGTGCCAGCAGTTTGGGGTCCTTAGGGGGTTACGAGCAGTACTTC. It encodes CASSLGSLGGYEQYF. The chain couples TRBV28 to TRBJ2-7; TRBD1 is a possible D gene (6 bases). With 3 bases removed from V and 4 bases from J, the gap between germline ends came to 16 bases. CDR3 size: 15 residues. The germline CDR1 and CDR2 sequences are MDHEN and SYDVKM.

The DNA of the CDR3 is TGTGCCAGCAGCTATGGAGAACTCAACACTGAAGCTTTCTTT. Translation gives CASSYGELNTEAFF. The genes are TRBV6-5 and TRBJ1-1; D unclear. V was trimmed by 6 bases and J by 2 bases, leaving 13 bases between them. The CDR3 contains 14 residues. Per the germline V gene, CDR1 is MNHEY and CDR2 is SVGAGI.

J is TRBJ1-5 and V is TRBV7-9; 7 positions agree with TRBD1. The CDR3 sequence is 14 residues long. CDR1 and CDR2 (germline): SEHNR, FQNEAQ (reference sequence). V shed 8 bases, J shed 3 bases, and the junction held 7 bases outside the gene matches. The CDR3, as DNA: TGTGCCAGCGAAGGGGGCAGGGACAATCAGCCCCAGCATTTT. Translation: CASEGGRDNQPQHF. Variable domain in full (rest from reference TRBV7-9 and TRBJ1-5): DTGVSQNPRHKITKRGQNVTFRCDPISEHNRLYWYRQTLGQGPEFLTYFQNEAQLEKSRLLSDRFSAERPKGSFSTLEIQRTEQGDSAMYLCASEGGRDNQPQHFGDGTRLSIL.

This clone has more than one count but fewer than ten. V gene TRBV6-5 combines with J gene TRBJ2-7; 14 bases map to TRBD2. Germline values: CDR1 MNHEY, CDR2 SVGAGI. The CDR3 is 14 amino acids. Germline trimming cut 6 bases from V and 5 bases from J; bases unmatched to any gene: 3. The CDR3 reads CASRSTSGRDEQYF. The CDR3, as DNA: TGTGCCAGCAGGTCGACTAGCGGGAGGGACGAGCAGTACTTC.

The chain has TRBV27 and TRBJ1-1; the D is unclear. The V gene's germline CDR1 is MNHEY and CDR2 SMNVEV (reference sequence). This CDR3 is built from 13 residues. V was pared by 8 bases and J by 1 base, with 11 bases between. The CDR3 sequence: CASHVLPNTEAFF. In DNA form, the CDR3 reads TGTGCCAGCCACGTACTGCCGAACACTGAAGCTTTCTTT.

The J gene is TRBJ2-7, the V gene TRBV29-1; the D gene is possibly TRBD2 (5 bases). V was trimmed by 2 bases and J by 3 bases, leaving 14 bases between them. Germline CDR1 is SQVTM and CDR2 is ANQGSEA. This CDR3 is 14 amino acids long. The DNA for the CDR3 is TGCAGCGTTGAATACCACCTTGGGAGCTACGAGCAGTACTTC. This codes for CSVEYHLGSYEQYF.

This sequence joins TRBV6-5 and TRBJ1-3; 9 bases are a match to TRBD1. The V segment lost 6 bases and the J segment 5 bases; nucleotides outside the gene matches: 5. This CDR3 region has 14 residues. Germline loops: CDR1 MNHEY, CDR2 SVGAGI. Here the CDR3 reads CASRTGTGRNTIYF. CDR3 sequence (DNA): TGTGCCAGCAGAACCGGGACAGGGAGAAACACCATATATTTT.

The V call is TRBV7-3, the J call TRBJ2-2, with TRBD1 as a possible D gene (6 bases). Trimming removed 5 bases at V and 3 bases at J, with 16 bases between. There are 16 residues in the CDR3. Germline assignment: CDR1 SGHTA and CDR2 FQGTGA. In DNA form, the CDR3 reads TGTGCCAGCAGCGGGCAAAGGACAGCGGACACCGGGGAGCTGTTTTTT. It codes for CASSGQRTADTGELFF.

V gene TRBV7-3 combines with J gene TRBJ1-1; D ambiguous. The CDR3 has 14 amino acids. Germline V gene data show CDR1 as SGHTA and CDR2 as FQGTGA. Trimming took 4 bases from V and 1 from J, leaving 10 bases between them. CDR3 residues: CASSSFGRNTEAFF. CDR3 nucleotides: TGTGCCAGCAGCTCCTTTGGGAGGAACACTGAAGCTTTCTTT.

The chain uses TRBV28 and TRBJ1-2, with 8 positions matching TRBD1. Germline CDR1 and CDR2: MDHEN and SYDVKM. Trimming at V came to 3 bases and at J to 2 bases, leaving 11 bases not matched to a gene. The CDR3 totals 17 residues. This CDR3 is CASSFRRTGKVNYGYTF. The CDR3 DNA sequence: TGTGCCAGCAGTTTTCGCCGGACAGGGAAGGTGAACTATGGCTACACCTTC.

This clone was counted once. V usage is TRBV5-6 and J usage is TRBJ1-1; possible D gene TRBD1, 6 bases. The CDR3 runs 16 residues. Germline values: CDR1 SGHDT, CDR2 YYEEEE. Between the trimmed V and J ends, which lost 0 bases and 5 bases, there was a span of 17 bases. The CDR3, as DNA: TGTGCCAGCAGCTTGGTTACGGGGGAGGGGGAGACTGAAGCTTTCTTT. Protein product: CASSLVTGEGETEAFF.

The CDR3 protein is CASRFKAQGALNEQYF. The CDR3 DNA follows: TGTGCAAGTCGCTTTAAGGCACAGGGGGCCCTCAACGAGCAGTACTTC. This chain joins TRBV12-2 and TRBJ2-7; the table's D call of TRBD1 was not tested on the DNA. TRBV12-2 is a recognized pseudogene. The CDR3 runs 16 residues.

This chain connects TRBV19 to TRBJ2-5, with 12 bases that match TRBD2. Germline V gene data show CDR1 as LNHDA and CDR2 as SQIVND (reference sequence). J gave up 9 bases and V 0 bases, and 5 bases lay outside the gene matches. This CDR3 spans 15 amino acids. CDR3 amino acids: CASSIETSGSTPQYF. The CDR3 DNA is TGTGCCAGTAGTATAGAGACTAGCGGGAGCACGCCCCAGTACTTC.

The rearrangement links TRBV2 to TRBJ2-7; D is possibly TRBD2 (6 bases). Germline CDR1 reads SNHLY; CDR2 reads FYNNEI. V was clipped by 9 bases and J by 3 bases, with 15 bases between them. The CDR3 is 13 amino acids. This CDR3 reads CASRDWLIYEQYF. The CDR3 region has the DNA TGTGCCAGTCGGGACTGGCTTATCTACGAGCAGTACTTC. The variable domain in full, with the rest retrieved from reference TRBV2 and TRBJ2-7, is EPEVTQTPSHQVTQMGQEVILRCVPISNHLYFYWYRQILGQKVEFLVSFYNNEISEKSEIFDDQFSVERPDGSNFTLKIRSTKLEDSAMYFCASRDWLIYEQYFGPGTRLTVT.

A note on this clone: The sample has other DNA sequences that encode this CDR3 too. The chain joins TRBV28 to TRBJ1-2, with TRBD1 matching 7 bases. V shed 8 bases and J 7 bases; nucleotides not matched to a gene: 7. Germline-derived CDR1 and CDR2 are MDHEN and SYDVKM. The CDR3 length is 12 residues. The CDR3 loop reads CASVAQGGGYTF. In DNA, the CDR3 is TGTGCCAGCGTGGCTCAGGGGGGTGGCTACACCTTC.

The chain recombines TRBV19 with TRBJ2-3; 7 bases fit TRBD1. V was pared by 5 bases and J by 0 bases, with 5 bases of the junction left unmatched. CDR3 length equals 15 residues. Germline V gene lookup returns CDR1 LNHDA and CDR2 SQIVND (reference sequence). The CDR3 reads CASSPWTGSTDTQYF. The CDR3 bases are TGTGCCAGTAGTCCCTGGACAGGTAGCACAGATACGCAGTATTTT. The variable domain in full, completed from reference TRBV19 and TRBJ2-3, reads DGGITQSPKYLFRKEGQNVTLSCEQNLNHDAMYWYRQDPGQGLRLIYYSQIVNDFQKGDIAEGYSVSREKKESFPLTVTSAQKNPTAFYLCASSPWTGSTDTQYFGPGTRLTVL.

This clone was observed a few times. V is TRBV1 and J is TRBJ2-7; TRBD2 was called by the table and not checked on the DNA. TRBV1 corresponds to a pseudogene. There are 18 residues in the CDR3. The DNA of the CDR3 is TGCACCAGCAGCCAAGATTGGAGAGGAACGAAATTTTCCTACGAGCAGTACTTC. This gives the protein CTSSQDWRGTKFSYEQYF.

This clone turned up a few times. The chain is built from TRBV2 and TRBJ1-5; D is undetermined. There are 15 residues in the CDR3. Germline assignment: CDR1 SNHLY and CDR2 FYNNEI. Trimming shortened V by 5 bases and J by 2 bases, and 13 bases separated the two germline ends. In DNA form, the CDR3 reads TGTGCCAGCAGTACTGGGGAGTTAGGCAATCAGCCCCAGCATTTT. Protein sequence: CASSTGELGNQPQHF. Based on the CDR3 plus reference TRBV2 and TRBJ1-5, the full variable domain is EPEVTQTPSHQVTQMGQEVILRCVPISNHLYFYWYRQILGQKVEFLVSFYNNEISEKSEIFDDQFSVERPDGSNFTLKIRSTKLEDSAMYFCASSTGELGNQPQHFGDGTRLSIL.

This clone was observed once. This chain links TRBV30 with TRBJ2-7; 7 bases are shared with TRBD1. CDR1 GTSNPN and CDR2 SVGIG come from the germline V gene (reference sequence). The CDR3 has 15 amino acids. Germline trimming cut 2 bases from V and 0 bases from J; bases unmatched to any gene: 7. CDR3 in DNA: TGTGCCTGGAGTCCCCGGACAGGCTTCTCCTACGAGCAGTACTTC. It codes for CAWSPRTGFSYEQYF. Based on the CDR3 plus reference TRBV30 and TRBJ2-7, the full variable domain is SQTIHQWPATLVQPVGSPLSLECTVEGTSNPNLYWYRQAAGRGLQLLFYSVGIGQISSEVPQNLSASRPQDRQFILSSKKLLLSDSGFYLCAWSPRTGFSYEQYFGPGTRLTVT.

The rearrangement links TRBV10-1 to TRBJ2-1; 8 bases are shared with TRBD1. Germline CDR1 WNHNN, CDR2 SYGVQD (reference sequence). The ends lost 1 base at V and 4 bases at J; junction bases unmatched: 3. CDR3 size: 15 residues. The CDR3 DNA reads TGCGCCAGCAGTGAGTTCCGGACAGGGTACAATGAGCAGTTCTTC. Encoded protein: CASSEFRTGYNEQFF.

This clone appeared once. V and J are TRBV10-3 and TRBJ2-1; 7 bases line up with TRBD2. The CDR3 extends over 16 amino acids. Per germline, CDR1 ENHRY and CDR2 SYGVKD. V dropped 4 bases and J dropped 2; count of bases not matched to a gene: 8. The CDR3 bases are TGTGCCATCAGTGGAGGAACGGGGGGACCCTACAATGAGCAGTTCTTC. This translates into CAISGGTGGPYNEQFF.

V and J are TRBV7-3 and TRBJ2-3; a weak D match, TRBD2 (5 bases). Germline-derived CDR1 and CDR2 are SGHTA and FQGTGA. The CDR3 totals 15 residues. V was clipped by 5 bases and J by 6 bases, with 18 bases between them. The CDR3 bases are TGTGCCAGCAGCCCCAGAGCGGCCCTCCGTGATACGCAGTATTTT. Protein sequence: CASSPRAALRDTQYF.

As for this clone: The junction does not match germline at one end; this may be a read error. The DNA for the CDR3 is TGTGCCAGCAGGGAAGCCCCCAGGGGAAGAGAAGAGACCCAGTACTTC. It encodes CASREAPRGREETQYF. This chain links TRBV6-1 with TRBJ2-5, with D possibly TRBD1 on 6 matching bases. The germline CDR1 and CDR2 sequences are MNHNS and SASEGT. This CDR3 comprises 16 residues.